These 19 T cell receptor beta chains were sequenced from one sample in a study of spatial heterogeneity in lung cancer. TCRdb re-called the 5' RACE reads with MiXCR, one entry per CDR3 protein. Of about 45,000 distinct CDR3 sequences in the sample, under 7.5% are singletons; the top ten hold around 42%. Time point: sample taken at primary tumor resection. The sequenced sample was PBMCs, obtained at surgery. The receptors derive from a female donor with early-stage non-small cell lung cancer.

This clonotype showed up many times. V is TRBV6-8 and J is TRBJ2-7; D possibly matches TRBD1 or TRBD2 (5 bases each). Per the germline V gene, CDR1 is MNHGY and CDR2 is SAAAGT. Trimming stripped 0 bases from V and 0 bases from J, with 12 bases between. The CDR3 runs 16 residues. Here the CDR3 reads CASSYSRGPSSYEQYF. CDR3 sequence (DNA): TGTGCCAGCAGTTACTCGAGGGGCCCTAGCTCCTACGAGCAGTACTTC.

CDR3 sequence: CASSQAPEGTDTQYF. The CDR3 DNA is TGTGCCAGCAGCCAAGCCCCCGAAGGCACAGATACGCAGTATTTT. The V call is TRBV3-1, the J call TRBJ2-3; D is unresolved. V dropped 1 base and J dropped 1 base, with 9 bases sitting between them. The CDR3 has 15 residues. The germline gives CDR1 LGHDT, CDR2 YNNKEL (reference sequence).

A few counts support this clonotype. CDR3 protein: CASSLSNYGAVTDTQYF. The CDR3 DNA sequence: TGTGCCAGCAGCTTAAGTAATTACGGGGCCGTCACAGATACGCAGTATTTT. The rearrangement uses TRBV11-3 and TRBJ2-3; D tentatively reads TRBD1 or TRBD2 (5 bases each). The CDR3 has 17 amino acids. Between the trimmed V and J ends, which lost 2 bases and 2 bases, there was a span of 17 bases. Germline V lookup: CDR1 SGHNT, CDR2 YENEEA.

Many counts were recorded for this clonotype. This chain's CDR3 is CASSLALGLAGAGDTQYF. The CDR3 nucleotides are TGTGCCAGCAGCTTAGCTCTGGGACTAGCGGGGGCCGGAGATACGCAGTATTTT. The V and J genes are TRBV7-2 and TRBJ2-3, with 14 bases lining up with TRBD2. The CDR3 totals 18 residues. Germline CDR1 is SGHTA and CDR2 is FQGNSA. V lost 0 bases to trimming and J lost 5 bases; unmatched junction nucleotides: 7.

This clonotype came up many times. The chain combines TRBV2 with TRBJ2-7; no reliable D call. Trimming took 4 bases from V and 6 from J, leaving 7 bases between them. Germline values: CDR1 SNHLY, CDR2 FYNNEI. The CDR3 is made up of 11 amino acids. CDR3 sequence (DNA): TGTGCCAGCAGTGTGAGGAGCGAGCAGTACTTC. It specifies CASSVRSEQYF. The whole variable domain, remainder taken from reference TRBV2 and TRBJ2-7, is EPEVTQTPSHQVTQMGQEVILRCVPISNHLYFYWYRQILGQKVEFLVSFYNNEISEKSEIFDDQFSVERPDGSNFTLKIRSTKLEDSAMYFCASSVRSEQYFGPGTRLTVT.

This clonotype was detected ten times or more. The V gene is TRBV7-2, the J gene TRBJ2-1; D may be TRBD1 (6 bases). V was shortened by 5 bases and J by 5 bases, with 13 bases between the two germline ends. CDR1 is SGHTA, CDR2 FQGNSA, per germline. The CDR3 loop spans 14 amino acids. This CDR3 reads CASSRKTGHNEQFF. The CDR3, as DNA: TGTGCCAGCAGCCGAAAGACAGGACACAATGAGCAGTTCTTC.

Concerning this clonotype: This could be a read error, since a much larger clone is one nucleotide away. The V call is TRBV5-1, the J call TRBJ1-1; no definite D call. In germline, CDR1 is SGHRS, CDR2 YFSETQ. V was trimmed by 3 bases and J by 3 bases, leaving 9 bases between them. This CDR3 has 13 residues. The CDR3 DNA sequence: TGCGCCAGCAGCTGGCCTCTGGACACTGAAGCTTTCTTT. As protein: CASSWPLDTEAFF.

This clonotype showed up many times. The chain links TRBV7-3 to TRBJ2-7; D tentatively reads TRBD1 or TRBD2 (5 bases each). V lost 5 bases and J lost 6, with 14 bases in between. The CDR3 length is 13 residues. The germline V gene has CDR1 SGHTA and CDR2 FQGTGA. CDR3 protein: CASSRDPGAEQYF. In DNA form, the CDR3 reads TGTGCCAGCAGCCGGGACCCTGGAGCCGAGCAGTACTTC.

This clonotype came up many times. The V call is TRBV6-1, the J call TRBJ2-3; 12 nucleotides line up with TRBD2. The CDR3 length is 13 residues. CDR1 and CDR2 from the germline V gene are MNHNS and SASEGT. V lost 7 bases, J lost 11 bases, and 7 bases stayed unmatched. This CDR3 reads CASTSGGAWMQYF. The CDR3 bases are TGTGCCAGCACTAGCGGGGGGGCGTGGATGCAGTATTTT.

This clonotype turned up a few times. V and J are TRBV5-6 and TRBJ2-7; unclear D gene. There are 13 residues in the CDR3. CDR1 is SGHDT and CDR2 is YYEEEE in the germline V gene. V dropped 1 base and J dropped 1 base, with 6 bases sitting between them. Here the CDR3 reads CASSLLESYEQYF. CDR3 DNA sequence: TGTGCCAGCAGCTTGCTAGAGTCCTACGAGCAGTACTTC.

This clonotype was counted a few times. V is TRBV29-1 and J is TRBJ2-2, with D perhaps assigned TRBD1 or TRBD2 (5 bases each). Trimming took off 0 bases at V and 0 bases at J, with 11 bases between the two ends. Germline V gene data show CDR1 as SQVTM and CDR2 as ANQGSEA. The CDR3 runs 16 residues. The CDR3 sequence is CSVEDLGAPNTGELFF. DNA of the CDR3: TGCAGCGTTGAAGACCTCGGGGCGCCGAACACCGGGGAGCTGTTTTTT.

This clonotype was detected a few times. This CDR3 is CASSGSATGELFF. The CDR3 DNA follows: TGTGCCAGCAGCGGGAGCGCGACCGGGGAGCTGTTTTTT. This chain joins TRBV5-6 and TRBJ2-2, with TRBD2 as a possible D gene (5 bases). V was clipped by 4 bases and J by 5 bases, with 9 bases between them. The germline V gene has CDR1 SGHDT and CDR2 YYEEEE. The CDR3 has 13 amino acids.

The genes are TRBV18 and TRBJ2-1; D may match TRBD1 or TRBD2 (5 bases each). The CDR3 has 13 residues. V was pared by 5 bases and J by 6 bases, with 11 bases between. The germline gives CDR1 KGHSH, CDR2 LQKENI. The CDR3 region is CASSNGAGNEQFF. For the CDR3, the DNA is TGTGCCAGCTCAAATGGGGCGGGCAATGAGCAGTTCTTC.

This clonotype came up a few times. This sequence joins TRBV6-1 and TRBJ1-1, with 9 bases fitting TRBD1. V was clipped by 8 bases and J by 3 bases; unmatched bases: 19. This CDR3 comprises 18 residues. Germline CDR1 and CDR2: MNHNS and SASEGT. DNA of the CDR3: TGTGCCAGCGGCGGGGTGTACAGGGGGCGCGGAGGGCACACTGAAGCTTTCTTT. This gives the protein CASGGVYRGRGGHTEAFF.

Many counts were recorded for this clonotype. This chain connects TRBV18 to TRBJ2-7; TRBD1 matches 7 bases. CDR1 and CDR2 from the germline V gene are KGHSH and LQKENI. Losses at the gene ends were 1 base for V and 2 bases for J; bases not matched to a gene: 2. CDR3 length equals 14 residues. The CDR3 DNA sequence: TGTGCCAGCTCACCACGACAGGGAACCTACGAGCAGTACTTC. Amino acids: CASSPRQGTYEQYF. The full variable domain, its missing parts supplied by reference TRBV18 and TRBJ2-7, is NAGVMQNPRHLVRRRGQEARLRCSPMKGHSHVYWYRQLPEEGLKFMVYLQKENIIDESGMPKERFSAEFPKEGPSILRIQQVVRGDSAAYFCASSPRQGTYEQYFGPGTRLTVT.

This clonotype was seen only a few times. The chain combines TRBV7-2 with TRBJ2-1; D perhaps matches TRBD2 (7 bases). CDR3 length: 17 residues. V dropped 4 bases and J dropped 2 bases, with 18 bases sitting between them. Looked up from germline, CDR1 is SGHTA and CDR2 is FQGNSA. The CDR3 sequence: CASSSHPGGSTYNEQFF. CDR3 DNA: TGTGCCAGCAGCTCTCATCCGGGGGGCAGTACCTACAATGAGCAGTTCTTC.

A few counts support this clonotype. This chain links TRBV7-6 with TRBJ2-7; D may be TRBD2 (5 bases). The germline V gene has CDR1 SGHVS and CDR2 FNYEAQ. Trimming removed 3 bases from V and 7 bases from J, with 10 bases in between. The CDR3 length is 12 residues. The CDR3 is CASSFVPGEQYF. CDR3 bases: TGTGCCAGCAGCTTTGTTCCGGGGGAGCAGTACTTC.

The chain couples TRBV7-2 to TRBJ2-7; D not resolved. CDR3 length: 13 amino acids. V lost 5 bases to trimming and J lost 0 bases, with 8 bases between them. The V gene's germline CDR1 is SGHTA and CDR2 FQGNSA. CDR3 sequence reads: CASSGRSSYEQYF. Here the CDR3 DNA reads TGTGCCAGCAGCGGGCGGAGCTCCTACGAGCAGTACTTC.

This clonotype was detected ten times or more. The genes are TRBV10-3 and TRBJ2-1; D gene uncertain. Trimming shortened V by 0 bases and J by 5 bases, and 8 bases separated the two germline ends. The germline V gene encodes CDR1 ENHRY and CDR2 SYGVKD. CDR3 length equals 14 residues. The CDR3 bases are TGTGCCATCAGTGAGTCCCAACGGGACAATGAGCAGTTCTTC. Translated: CAISESQRDNEQFF.